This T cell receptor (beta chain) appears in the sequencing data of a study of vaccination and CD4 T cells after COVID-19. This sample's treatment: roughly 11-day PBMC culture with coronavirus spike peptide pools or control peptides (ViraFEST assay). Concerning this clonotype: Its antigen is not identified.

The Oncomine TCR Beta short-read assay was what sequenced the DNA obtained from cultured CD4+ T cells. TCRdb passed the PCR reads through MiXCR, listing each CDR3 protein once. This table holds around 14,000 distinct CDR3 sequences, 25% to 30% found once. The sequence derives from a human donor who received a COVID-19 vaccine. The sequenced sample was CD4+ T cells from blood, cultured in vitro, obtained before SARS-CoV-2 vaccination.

In nucleotides, the CDR3 is TGTGCCGGTTTTAAATGGGCAGGCGACTATGGCTACACCTTC. The encoded protein is CAGFKWAGDYGYTF. The rearrangement links TRBV30 to TRBJ1-2; D ambiguous. CDR1 is GTSNPN and CDR2 is SVGIG in the germline V gene (reference sequence). CDR3 length: 14 amino acids. V shed 8 bases and J shed 3 bases, with 19 bases lying between them.